The rows below give T cell receptor beta chains drawn from one sample of a study of PD-L1 blockade in urothelial cancer. Generated by immunoSEQ multiplex PCR, the TCRdb table keeps only in-frame clones and is missing some. Altogether tens of thousands of clones are present, around four fifths being singletons, with the ten largest covering approximately 6.7%. Specimen: PBMCs, collected around atezolizumab (anti-PD-L1) treatment. The receptors come from a man aged 40-49 years with urothelial cancer. Each CDR3 is given with its conserved first and last residue. The D gene is left open where the match is weak. The listing skips clone size in some rows; elsewhere it reads once, few, many or a size class.

v_call	clone_size	cdr3_length	j_call	d_call	cdr3_nt	cdr3_aa
TRBV11-2	-	15	TRBJ2-7	TRBD2	TGTGCCAGCAGCTCCCTTAGCGGGAGGGCCTACGAGCAGTACTTC	CASSSLSGRAYEQYF
TRBV13	-	15	TRBJ1-1	TRBD1	TGTGCCAGCAGGGATAGACAGGGAAAAGGAACTGAAGCTTTCTTT	CASRDRQGKGTEAFF
TRBV27	-	13	TRBJ2-1	-	TGTGCCAGCAGTCCAGGGTCTTCCAATGAGCAGTTCTTC	CASSPGSSNEQFF
TRBV11-2	-	16	TRBJ1-3	TRBD1	TGTGCCAGCAGCTCTCCGACAGGGAGTTCTGGAAACACCATATATTTT	CASSSPTGSSGNTIYF
TRBV5-1	-	12	TRBJ2-7	-	TGCGCCAGCAGCTTGCCTGGGCCCGAGCAGTACTTC	CASSLPGPEQYF
TRBV30	-	14	TRBJ2-7	TRBD2	TGTGCCTGGAAGAGGACTAGCGGGACCTACGAGCAGTACTTC	CAWKRTSGTYEQYF
TRBV9	-	18	TRBJ1-4	TRBD1	TGTGCCAGCAGCCTACCCCCGGGACAGGGGAGTATTAGGGAAAAACTGTTTTTT	CASSLPPGQGSIREKLFF
TRBV5-4	-	12	TRBJ1-2	-	TGTGCCAGCAGCTTGGTGGACAGTGGCTACACCTTC	CASSLVDSGYTF
TRBV28	-	16	TRBJ2-1	-	TGTGCCAGCAGTCCGTTGGTGCGGGATAAACACAATGAGCAGTTCTTC	CASSPLVRDKHNEQFF
TRBV9	-	16	TRBJ1-1	-	TGTGCCAGCAGCGTATTGGCGGACCCGGGAGGGGCTGAAGCTTTCTTT	CASSVLADPGGAEAFF
TRBV18	-	15	TRBJ2-7	-	TGTGCCAGCTCACCGGGCGGGTGGTTCAGCTACGAGCAGTACTTC	CASSPGGWFSYEQYF
TRBV4-1	-	15	TRBJ2-1	TRBD1	TGCGCCAGCAGCCAAGATCTTGACAGGGTGAATGAGCAGTTCTTC	CASSQDLDRVNEQFF
TRBV20-1	once	10	TRBJ2-5	-	TGCAGTGCGGGGGCTGAGACCCAGTACTTC	CSAGAETQYF
TRBV27	-	15	TRBJ2-1	-	TGTGCCAGCAGTTTAGCGAGCCTCATACCCAATGAGCAGTTCTTC	CASSLASLIPNEQFF
TRBV6-6	few	15	TRBJ2-1	TRBD2	TGTGCCAGCAGGGGGGGGACTAGCGTCTACAATGAGCAGTTCTTC	CASRGGTSVYNEQFF
TRBV28	-	15	TRBJ2-3	-	TGTGCCAGCAGTTTACTAGCGTACTACACAGATACGCAGTATTTT	CASSLLAYYTDTQYF
TRBV7-3	-	15	TRBJ2-5	-	TGTGCCAGCAGCCCAATCGGAGGTTTCCAAGAGACCCAGTACTTC	CASSPIGGFQETQYF
TRBV15	-	16	TRBJ2-1	-	TGTGCCACCAGCAGAGACGTGACTAGGCTTGACAATGAGCAGTTCTTC	CATSRDVTRLDNEQFF
TRBV2	-	16	TRBJ2-7	-	TGTGCCAGCAGTGAGTCCGAGGACAGTGCCTACTACGAGCAGTACTTC	CASSESEDSAYYEQYF
TRBV5-4	-	15	TRBJ1-1	-	TGTGCCAGCAGCCCGGCGGGCCGGGGGGCCACTGAAGCTTTCTTT	CASSPAGRGATEAFF
TRBV27	-	19	TRBJ2-3	TRBD2	TGTGCCAGCAGTCTTCTAGCGGGGTCCCCCAGATTTCTCACAGATACGCAGTATTTT	CASSLLAGSPRFLTDTQYF
TRBV5-1	-	15	TRBJ1-1	-	TGCGCCAGCAGCTTGGGGGCAGGGATTAATACTGAAGCTTTCTTT	CASSLGAGINTEAFF
TRBV4-3	-	13	TRBJ1-1	-	TGCGCCAGCAGCGTACGCCGGGACACTGAAGCTTTCTTT	CASSVRRDTEAFF